The rows below give T cell receptor beta chains drawn from one sample of a study of cytomegalovirus exposure and HLA in healthy donors. The assay was immunoSEQ multiplex PCR, and TCRdb's table has in-frame clones only and misses some. The sample lists 150,000 to 200,000 clones, roughly 71% occurring once. Sequencing used PBMCs. The source of these receptors is a male donor in good health and CMV-seropositive. Both conserved end residues are part of each CDR3. D genes are given only for firm matches. A clone size is listed for some rows: how often the clone was seen (once, few, many), or a class if it is expanded.

few	-	TRBV6-6	TRBJ1-2	CASSYNGLEAGYTF	TGTGCCAGCAGTTACAACGGACTGGAGGCTGGCTACACCTTC
-	TRBD2	TRBV7-8	TRBJ2-1	CASSLARPGLAGAHERNEQFF	TGTGCCAGCAGCTTAGCGCGCCCCGGACTAGCGGGGGCCCACGAGCGTAATGAGCAGTTCTTC
-	-	TRBV28	TRBJ1-1	CASSKRGGRTEAFF	TGTGCCAGCAGCAAGAGGGGGGGAAGGACTGAAGCTTTCTTT
-	-	TRBV19	TRBJ1-2	CASSVTGLYGYTF	TGTGCCAGTAGTGTGACGGGACTCTATGGCTACACCTTC
-	TRBD1	TRBV2	TRBJ1-1	CASSGSRTGGLNTEAFF	TGTGCCAGCAGTGGGTCTCGGACAGGGGGCCTGAACACTGAAGCTTTCTTT
-	TRBD1	TRBV11-2	TRBJ2-5	CASSFLQGKETQYF	TGTGCCAGCAGCTTTTTACAGGGGAAAGAGACCCAGTACTTC
-	TRBD2	TRBV5-1	TRBJ2-5	CASTKTGGGETQYF	TGCGCCAGCACAAAGACCGGGGGGGGAGAGACCCAGTACTTC
-	TRBD1	TRBV7-8	TRBJ2-5	CASSLRDREYQETQYF	TGTGCCAGCAGCTTGCGGGACAGGGAGTACCAAGAGACCCAGTACTTC
-	-	TRBV19	TRBJ1-2	CASSPPHRVGGYTF	TGTGCCAGTAGCCCGCCGCACAGGGTTGGGGGCTACACCTTC
-	-	TRBV10-3	TRBJ2-1	CAISEGPGNEQFF	TGTGCCATCAGTGAGGGTCCCGGCAATGAGCAGTTCTTC
-	TRBD1	TRBV9	TRBJ2-1	CASSVVTGGAPHEQFF	TGTGCCAGCAGCGTAGTGACAGGGGGGGCTCCACATGAGCAGTTCTTC
few	-	TRBV9	TRBJ2-3	CASSVGGTRDTQYF	TGTGCCAGCAGCGTAGGAGGAACGAGGGATACGCAGTATTTT
-	-	TRBV7-9	TRBJ1-1	CASVRFQGLEAFF	TGTGCCAGCGTCCGTTTCCAGGGACTTGAAGCTTTCTTT
-	TRBD1	TRBV7-2	TRBJ2-7	CASSARTGGSYEQYF	TGTGCCAGCAGCGCCCGGACAGGGGGCTCCTACGAGCAGTACTTC
-	-	TRBV5-4	TRBJ1-1	CASSPGWAPTEAFF	TGTGCCAGCAGCCCCGGCTGGGCTCCCACTGAAGCTTTCTTT
-	TRBD2	TRBV5-4	TRBJ2-1	CASSSPTTSGDNEQFF	TGTGCCAGCAGCTCTCCCACTACAAGCGGGGACAATGAGCAGTTCTTC
-	-	TRBV9	TRBJ1-2	CASSVRDGGVDYGYTF	TGTGCCAGCAGCGTAAGGGACGGAGGGGTAGACTATGGCTACACCTTC
-	-	TRBV2	TRBJ2-3	CASSRRIKPRETDTQYF	TGTGCCAGCAGCCGGAGAATTAAACCTAGGGAGACAGATACGCAGTATTTT
-	-	TRBV30	TRBJ2-7	CAWSVISTSYEQYF	TGTGCCTGGAGTGTTATTAGCACCTCCTACGAGCAGTACTTC
once	-	TRBV11-2	TRBJ2-5	CASSLGYGIAAQETQYF	TGTGCCAGCAGCTTAGGCTATGGAATAGCGGCCCAAGAGACCCAGTACTTC
-	TRBD1	TRBV6-5	TRBJ1-6	CASTYGGTGNSPLHF	TGTGCCAGCACCTACGGGGGGACAGGGAATTCACCCCTCCACTTT
-	-	TRBV7-8	TRBJ1-1	CASSSLTPEAFF	TGTGCCAGCAGCTCCCTTACACCTGAAGCTTTCTTT
-	TRBD1	TRBV18	TRBJ1-2	CASSPLEGTGGHYGYTF	TGTGCCAGCTCACCACTTGAGGGGACAGGGGGCCACTATGGCTACACCTTC
-	TRBD1	TRBV7-2	TRBJ1-5	CASSLGQANQPQHF	TGTGCCAGCAGCCTCGGACAGGCAAATCAGCCCCAGCATTTT
-	-	TRBV5-1	TRBJ1-2	CASSMDSAYGYTF	TGCGCCAGCAGCATGGACAGTGCCTATGGCTACACCTTC
-	TRBD1	TRBV6-5	TRBJ2-7	CASRRDRAYEQYF	TGTGCCAGCAGGCGGGACAGGGCCTACGAGCAGTACTTC
once	-	TRBV6-5	TRBJ1-1	CASSYQQGSSPTFF	TGTGCCAGCAGTTACCAACAGGGATCCTCTCCGACATTCTTT
-	TRBD1	TRBV10-2	TRBJ2-5	CASARQGGGGQETQYF	TGCGCCAGCGCCAGACAGGGGGGCGGGGGCCAAGAGACCCAGTACTTC
-	-	TRBV5-1	TRBJ1-5	CASSWRTGQPQHF	TGCGCCAGCAGCTGGAGGACGGGGCAGCCCCAGCATTTT
once	TRBD2	TRBV29-1	TRBJ2-5	CSVVPSPGGQETQYF	TGCAGCGTTGTCCCAAGTCCGGGGGGGCAAGAGACCCAGTACTTC
-	-	TRBV15	TRBJ1-2	CATSVGQSYGYTF	TGTGCCACCAGCGTAGGACAGTCCTATGGCTACACCTTC
-	-	TRBV25-1	TRBJ1-2	CASRLGQGNYGYTF	TGTGCCAGCAGACTGGGGCAGGGTAACTATGGCTACACCTTC
-	-	TRBV20-1	TRBJ1-4	CSAPGLGKLFF	TGCAGTGCACCCGGACTTGGAAAACTGTTTTTT
once	TRBD2	TRBV7-2	TRBJ2-1	CASSFASGGSYNEQFF	TGTGCCAGCAGCTTTGCCAGCGGGGGCTCCTACAATGAGCAGTTCTTC
-	TRBD1	TRBV27	TRBJ1-1	CASSFTTGGISEAFF	TGTGCCAGCAGTTTCACCACAGGGGGCATCTCTGAAGCTTTCTTT
-	TRBD1	TRBV11-2	TRBJ1-5	CASSQDRGQPQHF	TGTGCCAGCAGCCAAGACAGGGGTCAGCCCCAGCATTTT